The rows below give T cell receptor beta chains drawn from one sample of a study of Graves' ophthalmopathy and Graves' hyperthyroidism. TCRdb ran MiXCR on the multiplex PCR reads and lists one entry per CDR3 protein. The repertoire consists of about 220,000 distinct CDR3 sequences, with roughly a fifth occurring once and the leading ten covering roughly 42%. Sample: peripheral blood. All receptors come from a woman in her fifties or sixties with Graves' ophthalmopathy. The CDR3 runs from the conserved cysteine through the conserved F or W. D genes are given only for firm matches. Clone size is given for some rows only: seen once, a few or many times, or a class if the clone is expanded.

size,V,D,J,DNA,CDR3
NA,TRBV12-3/TRBV12-4,NA,TRBJ1-6,TGTGCCAGCAGTTTGGGGACGGAGAATTCACCCCTCCACTTT,CASSLGTENSPLHF
NA,TRBV19,TRBD1,TRBJ1-5,TGTGCCAGTAGTCTGGACAGGGGATACAATCAGCCCCAGCATTTT,CASSLDRGYNQPQHF
many,TRBV19,TRBD1,TRBJ1-1,TGTGCCAGTAGTCCGGGACAGGGGGCGTTTATCGAAGCTTTCTTT,CASSPGQGAFIEAFF
many,TRBV10-3,NA,TRBJ2-3,TGTGCCATCAGATCTGCGGGGGCCACCACAGATACGCAGTATTTT,CAIRSAGATTDTQYF
many,TRBV19,NA,TRBJ1-1,TGTGCCAGTAGTATCGATGGAGCGGTTGAAGTTTTCTTT,CASSIDGAVEVFF
many,TRBV5-1,TRBD1,TRBJ2-7,TGCGCCAGCAGCTTTTCTGGACAGGGGGCTTACGAGCAGTACTTC,CASSFSGQGAYEQYF
many,TRBV24-1,NA,TRBJ2-2,TGTGCCACCAGTGATCCAGGGAAGGGAACCACCGGGGAGCTGTTTTTT,CATSDPGKGTTGELFF
many,TRBV7-8,TRBD1,TRBJ1-5,TGTGCCAGCAGCCCTTTCAGGGGGCAGCCCCAGCATTTT,CASSPFRGQPQHF
NA,TRBV20-1,NA,TRBJ1-1,TGCAGTGCTAGAGATAACGGCGGTACGGGGACTGAAGCTTTCTTT,CSARDNGGTGTEAFF
many,TRBV20-1,NA,TRBJ2-2,TGCAGTGCTAGAGGGCGAATAAACACCGGGGAGCTGTTTTTT,CSARGRINTGELFF
once,TRBV6-5,NA,TRBJ2-7,TGTGCCAGCAGTTACTCTGCTTTTTACGAGCAGTACTTC,CASSYSAFYEQYF
NA,TRBV5-1,TRBD2,TRBJ2-7,TGCGCCAGCAGCTTTGGTGTTGCGGGACTAGCGGTTACCACCTACGAGCAGTACTTC,CASSFGVAGLAVTTYEQYF
few,TRBV7-2,NA,TRBJ2-7,TGTGCCAGCAGCCGCCTAGCATCGATATACGAGCAGTACTTC,CASSRLASIYEQYF
many,TRBV7-9,NA,TRBJ2-7,TGTGCCAGCAGCCCCGGCTGGGGGGTCGAGCAGTACTTC,CASSPGWGVEQYF
many,TRBV20-1,NA,TRBJ2-7,TGCAGTGCTAGAGAAGGGGGCTACGAGCAGTACTTC,CSAREGGYEQYF
many,TRBV4-1,TRBD1,TRBJ1-2,TGCGCCAGCAGCCAACCAGGACAGGGAACGGCTAACTATGGCTACACCTTC,CASSQPGQGTANYGYTF
NA,TRBV6-1,TRBD2,TRBJ2-7,TGTGCCAGCAGTCGGACTAGCGGGAGATCCGAGCAGTACTTC,CASSRTSGRSEQYF
many,TRBV11-2,TRBD1,TRBJ1-5,TGTGCCAGCAGCTGGACAGGGGGCCACCAGCCCCAGCATTTT,CASSWTGGHQPQHF
NA,TRBV3-1,NA,TRBJ1-1,TGTGCCAGCAGCCAATTTAAGACCAGGAACACTGAAGCTTTCTTT,CASSQFKTRNTEAFF
many,TRBV27,NA,TRBJ1-2,TGTGCCAGCAGTTTGGCACAGTCATCGGGCTACACCTTC,CASSLAQSSGYTF
many,TRBV3-1,NA,TRBJ1-6,TGTGCCAGCAGCCTAACAGGGAGCTCCTATAATTCACCCCTCCACTTT,CASSLTGSSYNSPLHF
many,TRBV6-1,TRBD2,TRBJ2-2,TGTGCCAGCAGTGAATGGATAGCGGGAGGCCCCCGTTCAGGGGAGCTGTTTTTT,CASSEWIAGGPRSGELFF
many,TRBV20-1,NA,TRBJ1-2,TGCAGTGCTCAGACGACAGGACGAAACTATGGCTACACCTTC,CSAQTTGRNYGYTF
many,TRBV7-8,TRBD1,TRBJ2-7,TGTGCCAGCAGCGAACCAGGGGGTGCGAGTTCCCCCTACGAGCAGTACTTC,CASSEPGGASSPYEQYF
many,TRBV28,NA,TRBJ1-2,TGTGCCAGCACCGGAGCAGGCAGAGACCTCGGTGATGGCTACACCTTC,CASTGAGRDLGDGYTF
many,TRBV5-1,TRBD1,TRBJ1-1,TGCGCCAGCAGCTTGGGGTTGCGGACAGGGGGTGTTCGCACTGAAGCTTTCTTT,CASSLGLRTGGVRTEAFF
many,TRBV7-2,TRBD2,TRBJ2-7,TGTGCCAGCAGCTTTAGCGGGAGTGGTTACGAGCAGTACTTC,CASSFSGSGYEQYF
many,TRBV6-5,TRBD2,TRBJ2-7,TGTGCCAGCATCAAACAGGGACTAGCCTACGAGCAGTACTTC,CASIKQGLAYEQYF
NA,TRBV12-3/TRBV12-4,TRBD1,TRBJ2-7,TGTGCCAGCAAACGGACAGGGGGCGGATACGAGCAGTACTTC,CASKRTGGGYEQYF
few,TRBV29-1,TRBD1,TRBJ1-6,TGCAGCGTCCAACAGGGGGCAGCATCACCCCTCCACTTT,CSVQQGAASPLHF
many,TRBV4-2,NA,TRBJ1-5,TGTGCCAGCAGCCAGGATACCCAAGGAAGTCAGCCCCAGCATTTT,CASSQDTQGSQPQHF
many,TRBV19,NA,TRBJ1-2,TGTGCCAGTAGTTCTCGGCCTGGCAACTATGGCTACACCTTC,CASSSRPGNYGYTF
NA,TRBV10-3,TRBD2,TRBJ2-2,TGTGCCATCAGTGACCGACTAGCGGGGGGCCCAAACACCGGGGAGCTGTTTTTT,CAISDRLAGGPNTGELFF
once,TRBV28,NA,TRBJ2-7,TGTGCCAGCAGTTTCGGTTTCGCTACCTACGAGCAGTACTTC,CASSFGFATYEQYF
NA,TRBV12-5,NA,TRBJ1-1,TGTGCTAGTGGTTTGGTACTTGGGGCCCCGGACACTGAAGCTTTCTTT,CASGLVLGAPDTEAFF
many,TRBV27,NA,TRBJ2-3,TGTGCCAGCACCCTGGGCAAAAGCACAGATACGCAGTATTTT,CASTLGKSTDTQYF
few,TRBV6-1,NA,TRBJ2-3,TGCGCCAGCAGGAGGGGGGGGGGAGGGCCGACAGATACGCAGTATTTT,CASRRGGGGPTDTQYF
NA,TRBV29-1,TRBD1,TRBJ1-1,TGCAGCGTTGCAGGACAGGGGGGTTATTACACTGAAGCTTTCTTT,CSVAGQGGYYTEAFF
many,TRBV7-2,NA,TRBJ1-1,TGTGCCACCAGGGGTAACACTGAAGCTTTCTTT,CATRGNTEAFF